This TCR beta chain was sequenced for a study of Ad26.COV2.S vaccination and SARS-CoV-2 variants. This clone was seen only once. TCRdb's table, derived via immunoSEQ multiplex PCR, lists solely in-frame clones and lacks some. This table has more than 350,000 clones, around 90% appearing once. As for treatment: some 19 received Ad26.COV2.S at low or high dose, single or two shots; about 5 received placebo; per-sample allocation not given. Following the first vaccine or placebo injection, samples were taken on day 63. This CDR3 region has 13 residues. The V and J ends lost 5 bases and 6 bases respectively, with 13 bases between them. Germline loops: CDR1 MNHEY, CDR2 SMNVEV (reference sequence).

V gene TRBV27 combines with J gene TRBJ1-2; the D is unclear. The sequence came from a person between 18 and 65 years old who received the Ad26.COV2.S COVID-19 vaccine or a placebo. This sample comprised peripheral blood, obtained in a trial of Ad26.COV2.S vaccine versus placebo. The CDR3 region has the DNA TGTGCCAGCAGTGACGGACTACCCAATGGCTACACCTTC. It specifies CASSDGLPNGYTF.